This T cell receptor beta chain was profiled in a study of control samples from healthy donors and cancer patients. The count of this clone is one. Repertoires were generated with immunoSEQ multiplex PCR, while TCRdb's copy carries only in-frame clones and drops some. The sample carries 150,000 or so clones, just over 90% recorded once. CDR3 length: 14 residues. The germline CDR1 and CDR2 sequences are SGHVS and FQNEAQ. V lost 2 bases to trimming and J lost 0 bases, with 7 bases between them. This chain joins TRBV7-8 and TRBJ1-1; D is possibly TRBD1 (5 bases). The sequenced material came from blood. The receptor comes from an older woman in good health. The CDR3 here is CASSLYRLNTEAFF. As DNA, the CDR3 is TGTGCCAGCAGCTTATACAGGCTGAACACTGAAGCTTTCTTT.